A selection of T cell receptor beta chains follows, all from one sample in a study of CD8+ T cells in alopecia areata. Only in-frame clones appear in the TCRdb table, and some are missing; sequencing was by immunoSEQ multiplex PCR. The sample yields 150,000 to 200,000 clones, about three fifths seen once. Sequencing used CD4+ T cells sorted from blood, obtained at week 24, from a patient treated with tofacitinib. The source of these receptors is a human donor with alopecia areata. Both conserved end residues are part of each CDR3. The D gene is left open where the match is weak. The listing skips clone size in some rows; elsewhere it reads once, few, many or a size class.

D gene,V gene,CDR3 length,J gene,clone size,CDR3 protein,CDR3 DNA
.,TRBV7-2,15,TRBJ2-1,.,CASSLSTGAYNEQFF,TGTGCCAGCAGCCTTAGTACTGGAGCCTACAATGAGCAGTTCTTC
.,TRBV2,15,TRBJ1-4,many,CASSRKGPSNEKLFF,TGTGCCAGCAGTAGAAAAGGACCGTCTAATGAAAAACTGTTTTTT
TRBD2,TRBV30,17,TRBJ2-6,.,CAWSVPPGGSGANVLTF,TGTGCCTGGAGTGTGCCCCCGGGAGGTTCTGGGGCCAACGTCCTGACTTTC
.,TRBV2,12,TRBJ1-5,few,CASSEGSPPQHF,TGTGCCAGCAGTGAAGGTTCGCCTCCCCAGCATTTT
.,TRBV5-1,15,TRBJ1-1,.,CASSLGAGVDTEAFF,TGCGCCAGCAGCTTGGGCGCGGGGGTGGACACTGAAGCTTTCTTT
.,TRBV29-1,13,TRBJ2-7,.,CSVEAGDYYEQYF,TGCAGCGTTGAAGCGGGAGATTATTACGAGCAGTACTTC
.,TRBV30,13,TRBJ2-1,.,CAWSREYKNEQFF,TGTGCCTGGAGTAGAGAGTACAAGAATGAGCAGTTCTTC
.,TRBV5-1,16,TRBJ2-3,.,CASSLGQGGGTDTQYF,TGCGCCAGCAGCTTGGGTCAGGGGGGAGGCACAGATACGCAGTATTTT
TRBD1,TRBV29-1,16,TRBJ1-2,.,CSVEPLAGTGAMGYTF,TGCAGCGTTGAACCCCTCGCCGGGACAGGGGCGATGGGCTACACCTTC
.,TRBV7-6,15,TRBJ2-4,few,CASSSGRGPGNIQYF,TGTGCCAGCAGCTCAGGTCGGGGTCCAGGGAACATTCAGTACTTC
.,TRBV28,16,TRBJ1-5,.,CASSLMAGSSHQPQHF,TGTGCCAGCAGTTTAATGGCAGGGAGTAGTCATCAGCCCCAGCATTTT
.,TRBV6-6,11,TRBJ1-1,.,CASGQSTGAFF,TGTGCCAGCGGACAGTCTACGGGAGCTTTCTTT
.,TRBV9,13,TRBJ2-7,once,CASSTHPSYEQYF,TGTGCCAGCAGCACCCACCCGTCATACGAGCAGTACTTC
TRBD1,TRBV15,15,TRBJ1-3,.,CATSRTDRAWNTIYF,TGTGCCACCAGCAGGACGGACAGGGCCTGGAACACCATATATTTT
TRBD2,TRBV7-2,15,TRBJ2-5,.,CASSLAGGPGETQYF,TGTGCCAGCAGCTTAGCGGGAGGGCCGGGAGAGACCCAGTACTTC
TRBD1,TRBV4-3,17,TRBJ1-2,.,CASSQLLGTAPNYGYTF,TGCGCCAGCAGCCAATTATTAGGGACAGCACCTAACTATGGCTACACCTTC
.,TRBV7-2,13,TRBJ2-3,.,CASSPRPTDTQYF,TGTGCCAGCAGCCCCCGTCCTACAGATACGCAGTATTTT
TRBD1,TRBV30,18,TRBJ2-4,.,CAWSVQGSRIIAKNIQYF,TGTGCCTGGAGTGTACAGGGGAGCAGGATCATAGCCAAAAACATTCAGTACTTC
TRBD1,TRBV6-8,19,TRBJ2-1,.,CASSYWDRAARYSYNEQFF,TGTGCCAGCAGTTATTGGGACAGGGCCGCCCGATATTCCTACAATGAGCAGTTCTTC
.,TRBV27,14,TRBJ2-3,.,CASRYGGSTDTQYF,TGTGCCAGCAGGTACGGAGGCAGCACAGATACGCAGTATTTT
TRBD2,TRBV9,15,TRBJ2-1,.,CASSVNSGRYNEQFF,TGTGCCAGCAGCGTAAATAGCGGGAGGTACAATGAGCAGTTCTTC
TRBD1,TRBV7-9,16,TRBJ2-7,.,CASSRRRDRGLHEQYF,TGTGCCAGCAGCAGACGCCGGGACAGGGGTCTCCACGAGCAGTACTTC
.,TRBV7-9,13,TRBJ2-7,.,CASSPGPPGKQYF,TGTGCCAGCAGCCCTGGACCGCCGGGGAAGCAGTACTTC
.,TRBV20-1,11,TRBJ2-1,.,CSAGSYNEQFF,TGCAGTGCTGGGAGCTACAATGAGCAGTTCTTC
.,TRBV11-1,14,TRBJ2-3,few,CASSSGRGVRTQYF,TGTGCCAGCAGCTCCGGACGGGGAGTTCGTACGCAGTATTTT
.,TRBV11-2,11,TRBJ2-5,.,CASSHQETQYF,TGTGCCAGCAGCCACCAAGAGACCCAGTACTTC
TRBD1,TRBV7-9,14,TRBJ2-7,few,CASSGAGTGYEQYF,TGTGCCAGCAGCGGCGCCGGGACAGGGTACGAGCAGTACTTC
.,TRBV9,14,TRBJ2-1,few,CASSDPSSYNEQFF,TGTGCCAGCAGCGACCCGTCCTCATACAATGAGCAGTTCTTC
.,TRBV27,15,TRBJ1-1,.,CASSLFGGRNTEAFF,TGTGCCAGCAGTTTATTTGGGGGGCGGAACACTGAAGCTTTCTTT
.,TRBV9,13,TRBJ2-7,.,CASSATPSYEQYF,TGTGCCAGCAGCGCAACACCGTCCTACGAGCAGTACTTC
.,TRBV2,14,TRBJ2-7,.,CASSGRKITYEQYF,TGTGCCAGCAGTGGACGGAAGATAACCTACGAGCAGTACTTC
.,TRBV27,14,TRBJ2-1,.,CASSLKGAQIEQFF,TGTGCCAGCAGTTTAAAAGGGGCCCAAATAGAGCAGTTCTTC
.,TRBV7-2,14,TRBJ2-7,.,CASSLGAGSYEQYF,TGTGCCAGCAGCTTAGGGGCGGGTTCCTACGAGCAGTACTTC
.,TRBV4-2,14,TRBJ1-4,.,CASSQVAGAEKLFF,TGTGCCAGCAGCCAAGTTGCAGGGGCCGAAAAACTGTTTTTT
.,TRBV5-1,13,TRBJ1-1,medium-sized,CASSLSESTEAFF,TGCGCCAGCAGCCTAAGTGAAAGCACTGAAGCTTTCTTT
TRBD2,TRBV2,16,TRBJ2-3,.,CASSGGSGGTTDTQYF,TGTGCCAGCAGTGGGGGTAGCGGGGGGACCACAGATACGCAGTATTTT
TRBD2,TRBV30,14,TRBJ2-3,few,CAWSASGTVDTQYF,TGTGCCTGGAGCGCGAGCGGGACGGTAGATACGCAGTATTTT
.,TRBV19,15,TRBJ1-1,.,CASSIDRAVNTEAFF,TGTGCCAGTAGTATAGATAGGGCTGTGAACACTGAAGCTTTCTTT
.,TRBV4-1,15,TRBJ2-7,.,CASSQDRDFSYEQYF,TGCGCCAGCAGCCAAGATCGGGACTTCTCCTACGAGCAGTACTTC
TRBD1,TRBV2,14,TRBJ2-1,.,CASRSGTGFNEQFF,TGTGCCAGCAGATCCGGGACAGGGTTTAATGAGCAGTTCTTC
TRBD1,TRBV9,14,TRBJ2-5,.,CASSGETGLETQYF,TGTGCCAGCAGCGGAGAGACAGGGCTAGAGACCCAGTACTTC